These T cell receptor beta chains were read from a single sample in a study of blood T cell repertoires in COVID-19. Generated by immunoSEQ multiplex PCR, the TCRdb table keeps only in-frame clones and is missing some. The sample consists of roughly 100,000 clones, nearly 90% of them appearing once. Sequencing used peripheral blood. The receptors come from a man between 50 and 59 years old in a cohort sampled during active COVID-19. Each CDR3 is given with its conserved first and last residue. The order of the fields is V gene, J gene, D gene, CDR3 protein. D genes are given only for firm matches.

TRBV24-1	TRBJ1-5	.	CATSEGGDSNQPQHF
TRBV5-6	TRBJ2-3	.	CASKGGRDTQYF
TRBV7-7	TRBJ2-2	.	CASKLAANTGELFF
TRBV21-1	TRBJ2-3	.	CASNPIPRGSTDTQYF
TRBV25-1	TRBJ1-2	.	CASKGAAGYTF
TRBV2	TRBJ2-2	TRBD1	CASSADRGAGELFF
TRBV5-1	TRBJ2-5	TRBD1	CASSVSGTGQETQYF
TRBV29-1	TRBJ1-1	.	CSVDGDGGGPGLVDNTEAFF
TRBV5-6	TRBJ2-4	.	CASSLITQAAKNIQYF
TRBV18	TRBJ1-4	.	CASQRTATQEKLFF
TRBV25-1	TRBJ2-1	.	CASSESARGYNEQFF
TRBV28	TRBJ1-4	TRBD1	CASSTTGTVLTNEKLFF
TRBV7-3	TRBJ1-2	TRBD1	CASSLTGPTGYGYTF
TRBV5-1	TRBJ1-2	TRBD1	CASSSAPGTGFGYTF
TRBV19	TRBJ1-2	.	CASMRGGLTNYGYTF